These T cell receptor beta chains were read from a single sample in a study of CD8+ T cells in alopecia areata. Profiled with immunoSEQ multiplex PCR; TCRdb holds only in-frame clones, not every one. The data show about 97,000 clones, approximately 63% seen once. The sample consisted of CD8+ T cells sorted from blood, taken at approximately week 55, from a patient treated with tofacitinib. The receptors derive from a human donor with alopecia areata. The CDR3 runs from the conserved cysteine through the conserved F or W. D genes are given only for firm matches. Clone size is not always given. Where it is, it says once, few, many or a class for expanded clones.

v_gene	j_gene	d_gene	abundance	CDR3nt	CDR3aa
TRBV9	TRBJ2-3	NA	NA	TGTGCCAGCAGCGTATCGGGGGCCGATACAGATACGCAGTATTTT	CASSVSGADTDTQYF
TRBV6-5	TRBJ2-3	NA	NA	TGTGCCAGCAGTTACTGGGGGGTAACGGACACAGATACGCAGTATTTT	CASSYWGVTDTDTQYF
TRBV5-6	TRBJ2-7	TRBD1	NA	TGTGCCAGCAGCGGAGGGACAGGGGATTCCGAGCAGTACTTC	CASSGGTGDSEQYF
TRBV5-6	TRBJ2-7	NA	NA	TGTGCCAGCAGCTTGGGACAGTCTCCCTACGAGCAGTACTTC	CASSLGQSPYEQYF
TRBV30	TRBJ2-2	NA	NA	TGTGCCTGGAGTGTACGGTCGAGGGAGCTGTTTTTT	CAWSVRSRELFF
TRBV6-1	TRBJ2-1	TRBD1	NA	TGTGCCATCAGTGAGTGGGGACAGGGGGCATCAGGGGAGCAGTTCTTC	CAISEWGQGASGEQFF
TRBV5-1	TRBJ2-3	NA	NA	TGCGCCAGCAGCTTGTCGAGTTCTAGCACAGATACGCAGTATTTT	CASSLSSSSTDTQYF
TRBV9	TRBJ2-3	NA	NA	TGTGCCAGCAGCGTAGGTGAGGGCGCTAGCACAGATACGCAGTATTTT	CASSVGEGASTDTQYF
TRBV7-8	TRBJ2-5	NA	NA	TGTGCCAGCAGCCGAAGACTAGTTGGCGAGACCCAGTACTTC	CASSRRLVGETQYF
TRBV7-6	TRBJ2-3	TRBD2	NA	TGTGCCAGCATTAAAGCGGGGAAGTTTGATACGCAGTATTTT	CASIKAGKFDTQYF
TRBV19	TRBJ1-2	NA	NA	TGTGCCAGTAGTATTGCGGGACGGGGCTACACCTTC	CASSIAGRGYTF
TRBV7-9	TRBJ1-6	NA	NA	TGTGCCAGCAGCGTCGAAGGGGCGGGGTATAATTCACCCCTCCACTTT	CASSVEGAGYNSPLHF
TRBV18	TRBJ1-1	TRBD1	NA	TGTGCCAGCTCACTGTATCTGGACAGGGCGTCGTCTGAAGCTTTCTTT	CASSLYLDRASSEAFF
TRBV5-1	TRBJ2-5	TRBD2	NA	TGCGCCAGCAGCTTGAAGGCTAGCGGGGGTCCCAACCAAGAGACCCAGTACTTC	CASSLKASGGPNQETQYF
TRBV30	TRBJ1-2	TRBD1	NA	TGTGCCTGGGCCGGGACAGGGGGCGGCTATGGCTACACCTTC	CAWAGTGGGYGYTF
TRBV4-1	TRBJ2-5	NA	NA	TGCGCCAGCAGCCAAGTACAGGATCAAGAGACCCAGTACTTC	CASSQVQDQETQYF
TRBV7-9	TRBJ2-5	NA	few	TGTGCCAGCAGCGCTACAGGGTTGGAGACCCAGTACTTC	CASSATGLETQYF
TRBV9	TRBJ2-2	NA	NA	TGTGCCAGCAGCGTATACGACACCGGGGAGCTGTTTTTT	CASSVYDTGELFF
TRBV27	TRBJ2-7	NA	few	TGTGCCAGCAGGGCGGAGGTCTCCTACGAGCAGTACTTC	CASRAEVSYEQYF
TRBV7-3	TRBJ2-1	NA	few	TGTGCCAGCAGCTTAGACGGGGGAGGCCTCAATGAGCAGTTCTTC	CASSLDGGGLNEQFF
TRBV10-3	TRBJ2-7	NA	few	TGTGCCACCGGGAGCTGGGGTGGGTACGAGCAGTACTTC	CATGSWGGYEQYF
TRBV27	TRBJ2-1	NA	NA	TGTGCCAGCAGTCTTGACAACCGCTTTTACAATGAGCAGTTCTTC	CASSLDNRFYNEQFF
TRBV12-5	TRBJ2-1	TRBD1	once	TGTGCTAGTGAATATACCGGGACAGGTTGGGATGAGCAGTTCTTC	CASEYTGTGWDEQFF